What follows are 7 T cell receptor beta chains derived from one specimen sequenced in a study of control samples from healthy donors and cancer patients. Repertoires were generated with immunoSEQ multiplex PCR, while TCRdb's copy carries only in-frame clones and drops some. The sample has 100,000 to 150,000 clones, over 75% seen once. Specimen: blood. The receptors derive from a man aged 18 to 29 in good health.

This clone was detected only once. The chain has TRBV18 and TRBJ2-3, with a possible D match to TRBD2 (5 bases). V was cut by 4 bases and J by 4 bases, with 24 bases left in between. The CDR3 sequence is 18 residues long. The germline V gene encodes CDR1 KGHSH and CDR2 LQKENI. CDR3 region: CASSQSPPMGSRADTQYF. In DNA, the CDR3 is TGTGCCAGCTCACAGTCCCCCCCCATGGGGAGTCGAGCAGATACGCAGTATTTT.

CDR3 in DNA: TGTGCCAGCAGTTTTGCACATGGGGAAACCTACGAGCAGTACTTC. Translation gives CASSFAHGETYEQYF. The chain links TRBV28 to TRBJ2-7; no firm D call. Germline V gene lookup returns CDR1 MDHEN and CDR2 SYDVKM. The CDR3 extends over 15 amino acids. Trimming stripped 3 bases from V and 2 bases from J, with 14 bases between. Full variable domain (outside the CDR3, taken from reference TRBV28 and TRBJ2-7): DVKVTQSSRYLVKRTGEKVFLECVQDMDHENMFWYRQDPGLGLRLIYFSYDVKMKEKGDIPEGYSVSREKKERFSLILESASTNQTSMYLCASSFAHGETYEQYFGPGTRLTVT.

A remark on this clone: The same CDR3 arises from other DNA sequences in this sample as well. This chain links TRBV5-6 with TRBJ2-5; D might be TRBD2 (5 bases). CDR1 is SGHDT and CDR2 is YYEEEE in the germline V gene. This CDR3 has 13 amino acids. The V end lost 2 bases, the J end lost 5 bases, and 10 bases lay between the germline ends. CDR3 coding DNA: TGTGCCAGCAGCTTAAGGTCGGGGGAGACCCAGTACTTC. This codes for CASSLRSGETQYF.

This chain connects TRBV5-1 to TRBJ2-7, with D possibly being TRBD1 or TRBD2 (6 bases each). V was trimmed by 0 bases and J by 2 bases, leaving 15 bases between them. Per germline, CDR1 SGHRS and CDR2 YFSETQ. This CDR3 has 16 residues. DNA for the CDR3: TGCGCCAGCAGCTTGGGGGTGGGGGGCGACCCCTACGAGCAGTACTTC. Translation gives CASSLGVGGDPYEQYF.

This clone was found once. V is TRBV7-9 and J is TRBJ1-2; 8 positions match TRBD1. CDR1 SEHNR and CDR2 FQNEAQ come from the germline V gene (reference sequence). After removal of 2 bases from V and 6 bases from J, the junction contained 11 bases not matched to a gene. The CDR3 sequence is 16 residues long. The CDR3 bases are TGTGCCAGCAGCTTAAATGGTCGGGACAGGAAAGATGGCTACACCTTC. Protein: CASSLNGRDRKDGYTF. Looking up the rest from reference TRBV7-9 and TRBJ1-2 gives the full variable domain: DTGVSQNPRHKITKRGQNVTFRCDPISEHNRLYWYRQTLGQGPEFLTYFQNEAQLEKSRLLSDRFSAERPKGSFSTLEIQRTEQGDSAMYLCASSLNGRDRKDGYTFGSGTRLTVV.

This chain links TRBV7-2 with TRBJ2-7; perhaps TRBD1 as D (6 bases). CDR1 and CDR2 from the germline V gene are SGHTA and FQGNSA. CDR3 length: 17 amino acids. Trimming cost V 1 base and J 2 bases, with 18 bases left between them. The CDR3 nucleotides are TGTGCCAGCAGCTTAGAAAGATCGGGCAGGGGCACCTACGAGCAGTACTTC. Its protein is CASSLERSGRGTYEQYF.

The chain couples TRBV7-9 to TRBJ1-4; D remains unclear. This CDR3 is built from 12 residues. V shed 2 bases and J shed 7 bases, with 5 bases lying between them. Germline CDR1 SEHNR, CDR2 FQNEAQ (reference sequence). CDR3 coding DNA: TGTGCCAGCAGCTTACAGGCTGAAAAACTGTTTTTT. Its protein is CASSLQAEKLFF.